Listed below are T cell receptor beta chains from one sample, sequenced in a study of T cells in narcolepsy. The data were produced by immunoSEQ multiplex PCR, yet TCRdb's version contains in-frame clones alone and is incomplete. The data contain 25,000 to 30,000 clones, approximately 80% of them singletons. Sequenced: CD45RA- memory CD4+ T cells from PBMCs. The receptor source for this set is a human donor with narcolepsy. Both conserved end residues are trimmed from each CDR3. The D gene is left open where the match is weak. Clone sizes are given selectively: once, few, many, or a class where the clone is expanded.

abundance	v_gene	j_gene	d_gene	CDR3aa
-	TRBV6-6	TRBJ2-2	-	ASRVDRTTGELF
-	TRBV9	TRBJ2-5	TRBD2	ASSVGRLAGGVETQY
-	TRBV23-1	TRBJ1-4	-	ASSQGVRVGEKLF
-	TRBV19	TRBJ2-2	TRBD1	ASSTSGTVTGELF
once	TRBV5-1	TRBJ1-6	TRBD1	ASSLGRLGTGDNSPLH
-	TRBV5-1	TRBJ2-3	TRBD2	ASSLGLAGAKSTDTQY
few	TRBV6-6	TRBJ1-4	TRBD1	ASSYRDRGEKLF
-	TRBV29-1	TRBJ1-1	-	SVNRDLNTEAF
once	TRBV18	TRBJ2-7	-	ASSPRTEFYEQY
-	TRBV5-1	TRBJ2-7	-	ASSLEQGKYEQY
-	TRBV9	TRBJ2-3	TRBD2	ASSLREVTDTQY
-	TRBV29-1	TRBJ2-5	-	SVEDPGGSQETQY
-	TRBV30	TRBJ1-6	-	AWMNSVSPLH
-	TRBV29-1	TRBJ1-1	TRBD1	SADRGDTEAF
-	TRBV9	TRBJ1-4	-	ASSPDTGREKLF
-	TRBV7-6	TRBJ2-1	-	ASSLDTSNEQF
-	TRBV4-1	TRBJ1-2	-	ASSQRAWDPSDGYT
-	TRBV11-2	TRBJ2-5	-	ASSLIWQTQETQY
once	TRBV18	TRBJ2-5	-	ASSPSVGEETQY
-	TRBV5-1	TRBJ2-7	TRBD2	ASSLGGSGGAPPY
-	TRBV7-3	TRBJ1-2	-	ASSLDRGQRDGYT
once	TRBV30	TRBJ2-3	-	AWSSRDTQY
once	TRBV6-1	TRBJ2-7	-	ASSPTYEQY
-	TRBV15	TRBJ2-2	TRBD2	ATSRGGDTGELF
-	TRBV11-3	TRBJ2-5	-	ASSARRGQETQY
few	TRBV5-6	TRBJ2-7	-	ASSSTQGSYEQY
-	TRBV4-1	TRBJ2-1	TRBD2	ASSQVAGSPYNEQF
-	TRBV18	-	TRBD2	ASSPGAAGGPHEQY
-	TRBV10-3	TRBJ2-1	TRBD1	AISDPRTGSPYNEQF
-	TRBV6-6	TRBJ1-1	-	ASSYSQGGVNTEAF
few	TRBV7-9	TRBJ1-2	-	ASSLNRAGGYT
-	TRBV7-9	TRBJ2-1	-	ASRDKSKLNEQF
-	TRBV27	TRBJ2-7	TRBD2	ASSLSGTSGAFSYEQY
few	TRBV2	TRBJ1-2	TRBD1	ASRGTGTGYT
few	TRBV6-1	TRBJ1-1	-	ASSEARGRGEAF
-	TRBV27	TRBJ2-5	TRBD1	ASSFPFDRDRTTQY
few	TRBV5-1	TRBJ2-5	-	ASSLDPGRETQY
-	TRBV11-3	TRBJ2-7	TRBD2	ASSLDGTSGGPNYEQY
once	TRBV11-2	TRBJ1-1	TRBD1	ASSFLETGDTEAF
-	TRBV27	TRBJ2-4	TRBD1	ASSTIRDRGIGIQY
-	TRBV19	TRBJ2-3	TRBD2	ASSSDSGGYSTDTQY
-	TRBV14	TRBJ2-3	-	ASSQGLQGTQY
-	TRBV30	TRBJ2-7	-	AVPGPSSYEQY
-	TRBV19	TRBJ1-1	TRBD1	ASSTRQGARAPEAF
-	TRBV7-2	TRBJ1-2	TRBD1	ASSPSFKGQNYGYT
-	TRBV25-1	TRBJ1-1	-	ASKGQNAEAF
-	TRBV30	TRBJ1-1	TRBD1	AWRGGRQGFTEAF
-	TRBV19	TRBJ2-1	-	ASSHPTRDGQF